This T cell receptor beta chain is drawn from a study of blood T cell repertoires in COVID-19. About the research overall: In each case, the material was cDNA or gDNA derived from T cells, B-cell-depleted T cells, or PBMCs.

Sequenced by immunoSEQ multiplex PCR; TCRdb stores in-frame clones only, minus some. This sample has 490,000 or so clones; roughly 90% occur once, and the top ten carry 1.5% to 2%. CDR1 MDHEN and CDR2 SYDVKM come from the germline V gene. V dropped 2 bases and J dropped 2 bases, with 7 bases sitting between them. This CDR3 is 14 amino acids long. V is TRBV28 and J is TRBJ1-5, with D possibly being TRBD1 (6 bases). The sample was PBMCs or T cells enriched from blood (not recorded which). This clonotype originated in a woman aged 40 to 50 who had recovered from COVID-19. CDR3 protein: CASSLAGGNQPQHF. In DNA, the CDR3 is TGTGCCAGCAGTTTAGCAGGGGGCAATCAGCCCCAGCATTTT.